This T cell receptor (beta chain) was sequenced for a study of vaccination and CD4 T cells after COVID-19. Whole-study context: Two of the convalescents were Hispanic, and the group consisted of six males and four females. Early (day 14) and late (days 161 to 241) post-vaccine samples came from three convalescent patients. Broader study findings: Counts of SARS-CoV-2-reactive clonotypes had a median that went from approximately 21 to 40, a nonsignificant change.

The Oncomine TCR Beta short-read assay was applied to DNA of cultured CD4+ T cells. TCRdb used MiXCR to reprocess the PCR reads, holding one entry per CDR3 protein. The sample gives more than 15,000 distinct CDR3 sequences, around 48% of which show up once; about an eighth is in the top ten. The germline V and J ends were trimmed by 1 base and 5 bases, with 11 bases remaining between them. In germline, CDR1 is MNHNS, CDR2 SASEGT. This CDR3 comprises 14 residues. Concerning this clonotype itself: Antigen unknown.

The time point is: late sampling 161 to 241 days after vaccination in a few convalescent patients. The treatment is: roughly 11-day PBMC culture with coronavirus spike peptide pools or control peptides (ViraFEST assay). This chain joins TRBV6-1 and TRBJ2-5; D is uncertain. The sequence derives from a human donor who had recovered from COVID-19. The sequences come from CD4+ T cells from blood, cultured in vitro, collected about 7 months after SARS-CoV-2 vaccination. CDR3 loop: CASSEVGTGETQYF. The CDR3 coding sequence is TGTGCCAGCAGTGAAGTAGGTACCGGGGAGACCCAGTACTTC.